The 28 T cell receptor beta chains in this list originate from one sample, sequenced in a study of blood T cells in healthy people across ages. Primed by a sample-barcoded 5' primer and a J-beta primer mix, a second PCR proceeded for about 6 to 12 cycles. TCRdb re-derived calls from the 5' RACE reads in MiXCR, one entry per CDR3 protein. The sample records 1.5 million to 2 million distinct CDR3 sequences, about 50% being singletons. Sequences were obtained from blood. These receptors came from a middle-aged woman in good health.

The chain carries TRBV7-3 and TRBJ1-6, with D possibly matching TRBD1 (6 bases). CDR1 is SGHTA and CDR2 is FQGTGA in the germline V gene. V was pared by 6 bases and J by 6 bases, with 18 bases between. The CDR3 has 16 amino acids. The CDR3 sequence is CASSRWGGSTNSPLHF. As DNA, the CDR3 is TGTGCCAGCAGTCGTTGGGGGGGCTCTACTAATTCACCCCTCCACTTT. The whole variable domain, remainder taken from reference TRBV7-3 and TRBJ1-6, is GAGVSQTPSNKVTEKGKYVELRCDPISGHTALYWYRQSLGQGPEFLIYFQGTGAADDSGLPNDRFFAVRPEGSVSTLKIQRTERGDSAVYLCASSRWGGSTNSPLHFGNGTRLTVT.

This rearrangement joins TRBV3-1 to TRBJ1-4; the D gene is possibly TRBD1 (5 bases). CDR1 and CDR2 (germline): LGHDT, YNNKEL (reference sequence). The ends were cut back, 4 bases at V and 8 bases at J, with 17 bases in the middle. The CDR3 consists of 15 residues. CDR3: CASSLTGLRGEKLFF. The CDR3 DNA reads TGTGCCAGCAGCCTAACAGGCTTGCGCGGCGAAAAACTGTTTTTT.

The chain joins TRBV24-1 to TRBJ1-2; perhaps TRBD1 as D (6 bases). The CDR3 is 15 residues long. From germline, CDR1 is KGHDR and CDR2 SFDVKD. V dropped 4 bases and J dropped 8 bases, with 19 bases sitting between them. For the CDR3, the DNA is TGTGCCACCAGTGACCCAGGGGACGGTGTAGAAGGCTACACCTTC. It encodes CATSDPGDGVEGYTF.

The chain has TRBV7-2 and TRBJ2-5, with unresolved D. Germline CDR1 SGHTA, CDR2 FQGNSA. V was shortened by 5 bases and J by 1 base, with 5 bases between the two germline ends. CDR3 length: 12 amino acids. The DNA of the CDR3 is TGTGCCAGCAGCGACACCCAAGAGACCCAGTACTTC. Translated: CASSDTQETQYF.

The genes are TRBV4-3 and TRBJ2-2, with TRBD2 identical over 12 bases. The CDR3 spans 18 residues. Germline CDR1 LGHNA, CDR2 YSLEER. V lost 2 bases and J lost 2; bases outside the gene matches: 6. In nucleotides, the CDR3 is TGCGCCAGCAGCCAAAGACTAGCGGGGGATGTTAACACCGGGGAGCTGTTTTTT. Translation gives CASSQRLAGDVNTGELFF.

The V gene is TRBV12-3 or TRBV12-4, the J gene TRBJ1-1, with D possibly being TRBD1 (5 bases). V was shortened by 6 bases and J by 0 bases, with 14 bases between the two germline ends. The CDR3 covers 15 residues. The CDR3 reads CASSVVGVMNTEAFF. The CDR3 DNA sequence: TGTGCCAGCAGCGTGGTGGGGGTAATGAACACTGAAGCTTTCTTT.

This clonotype was seen a few times. This sequence joins TRBV7-2 and TRBJ2-5; no definite D call. Trimming took 5 bases from V and 5 from J, leaving 12 bases between them. The germline CDR1 and CDR2 sequences are SGHTA and FQGNSA. The CDR3 is made up of 13 amino acids. The CDR3, as DNA: TGTGCCAGCAGCCCCAAGATCCGGGAGACCCAGTACTTC. Translation gives CASSPKIRETQYF.

The chain recombines TRBV12-3 or TRBV12-4 with TRBJ2-4; D is perhaps TRBD2 (5 bases). The V end lost 8 bases, the J end lost 13 bases, and 15 bases lay between the germline ends. The CDR3 has 11 amino acids. CDR3 loop: CASGPDGEQYF. CDR3 DNA: TGTGCCAGCGGCCCCGACGGGGAGCAGTACTTC.

This clonotype appeared many times. Compared with germline, one end of the junction differs, possibly owing to a read error. The chain recombines TRBV5-1 with TRBJ2-5, with D perhaps matching TRBD2 (5 bases). The CDR3 runs to 13 residues. Germline V gene lookup returns CDR1 SGHRS and CDR2 YFSETQ. Here the CDR3 reads CASSLKGQETQYF. In nucleotides, the CDR3 is TGTGCTAGCAGCTTAAAGGGTCAAGAGACCCAGTACTTC.

The chain combines TRBV5-1 with TRBJ2-1; 8 nucleotides align to TRBD1. V shed 4 bases, J shed 8 bases, and the junction held 5 bases outside the gene matches. CDR3 size: 13 residues. Germline CDR1 is SGHRS and CDR2 is YFSETQ. The CDR3, as DNA: TGCGCCAGCAGCCTGACAGGGGTCCATGAGCAGTTCTTC. Translated: CASSLTGVHEQFF.

The chain combines TRBV12-3 or TRBV12-4 with TRBJ2-1; D may be TRBD1 (6 bases). V shed 3 bases and J shed 7 bases, with 13 bases lying between them. This CDR3 has 14 residues. The CDR3 loop is CASSFRGGINEQFF. In DNA, the CDR3 is TGTGCCAGCAGTTTTCGAGGGGGAATAAATGAGCAGTTCTTC.

The chain employs TRBV20-1 and TRBJ2-3, with TRBD1 identical over 7 bases. This CDR3 region has 17 residues. Germline V gives CDR1 DFQATT, CDR2 SNEGSKA (reference sequence). Trimming took 0 bases from V and 3 from J; bases not matched to a gene: 12. CDR3 in amino acids: CSARDTATGLMTDTQYF. CDR3 DNA: TGCAGTGCTAGAGATACCGCGACAGGGCTCATGACAGATACGCAGTATTTT.

V and J are TRBV20-1 and TRBJ2-7; D is unclear. The V gene's germline CDR1 is DFQATT and CDR2 SNEGSKA (reference sequence). V was shortened by 0 bases and J by 2 bases, with 11 bases between the two germline ends. CDR3 size: 14 residues. CDR3 protein: CSARDYMVPYEQYF. The CDR3 coding sequence is TGCAGTGCTAGAGATTACATGGTTCCCTACGAGCAGTACTTC.

The rearrangement joins TRBV4-3 to TRBJ2-3; TRBD1 is a possible D gene (6 bases). Trimming cost V 0 bases and J 2 bases, with 12 bases left between them. The CDR3 has 16 amino acids. Per the germline V gene, CDR1 is LGHNA and CDR2 is YSLEER. The CDR3 DNA sequence: TGCGCCAGCAGCCAAGATTTTCGGACAGACACAGATACGCAGTATTTT. It codes for CASSQDFRTDTDTQYF.

The gene calls are TRBV6-2 or TRBV6-3 and TRBJ2-1; unclear D gene. Per germline, CDR1 MNHEY and CDR2 SVGEGT. Trimming left V 3 bases short and J 1 base short, with 13 bases between. The CDR3 length is 16 residues. The CDR3 bases are TGTGCCAGCAGTTATTCAAAAGTCTATTCCTACAATGAGCAGTTCTTC. It is translated as CASSYSKVYSYNEQFF.

The chain uses TRBV9 and TRBJ2-7; D gene unclear. The CDR3 sequence is 14 residues long. The germline V and J ends were trimmed by 0 bases and 0 bases, with 7 bases remaining between them. Germline V lookup: CDR1 SGDLS, CDR2 YYNGEE. The chain's CDR3 is CASSVDWSSYEQYF. CDR3 bases: TGTGCCAGCAGCGTAGACTGGAGCTCCTACGAGCAGTACTTC.

V gene TRBV12-3 or TRBV12-4 combines with J gene TRBJ1-2; D not certain. Between the trimmed V and J ends, which lost 6 bases and 1 base, there was a span of 18 bases. The length of the CDR3 is 16 residues. The CDR3 region has the DNA TGTGCCAGCAGCTCCGCCACCGGGATAGATAACTATGGCTACACCTTC. Translated: CASSSATGIDNYGYTF.

This clonotype was recorded only once. This could be a read error, since a much larger clone is one nucleotide away. The rearrangement uses TRBV12-3 or TRBV12-4 and TRBJ2-5, with TRBD1 matching over 10 bases. V gave up 7 bases and J gave up 11 bases; unmatched junction bases: 13. The CDR3 has 14 residues. CDR3 residues: CASIPGTGEREQYF. The CDR3 region has the DNA TGTGCCAGCATCCCCGGGACAGGGGAGCGTGAGCAGTACTTC.

This clonotype showed up just a few times. The gene calls are TRBV6-6 and TRBJ2-3; 7 nucleotides match TRBD1. The CDR3 sequence is 14 residues long. Per the germline V gene, CDR1 is MNHNY and CDR2 is SVGAGI (reference sequence). V gave up 9 bases and J gave up 0 bases; unmatched junction bases: 6. The CDR3 reads CASEGQTSTDTQYF. The DNA for the CDR3 is TGTGCCAGTGAGGGACAGACTAGCACAGATACGCAGTATTTT.

The V gene is TRBV6-2 or TRBV6-3, the J gene TRBJ2-5; D might be TRBD2 (6 bases). Germline CDR1 is MNHEY and CDR2 is SVGEGT. The ends were cut back, 1 base at V and 1 base at J, with 10 bases in the middle. The CDR3 length is 15 residues. In nucleotides, the CDR3 is TGTGCCAGCAGTTACTGGCGGGGCCCCCAAGAGACCCAGTACTTC. Encoded protein: CASSYWRGPQETQYF.

The chain couples TRBV18 to TRBJ2-5, with D possibly called TRBD1 or TRBD2 (5 bases each). V lost 0 bases and J 5 bases, leaving 16 bases between the germline ends. Germline V gives CDR1 KGHSH, CDR2 LQKENI. The CDR3 length is 16 residues. CDR3 in amino acids: CASSPPPGRSGETQYF. In nucleotides, the CDR3 is TGTGCCAGCTCACCACCCCCGGGACGTTCGGGGGAGACCCAGTACTTC.

V gene TRBV27 combines with J gene TRBJ1-2, with a possible D match to TRBD1 (6 bases). CDR1 is MNHEY, CDR2 SMNVEV, per germline (reference sequence). There are 13 residues in the CDR3. The V gene lost 3 bases and the J gene lost 4 bases, with 9 bases spanning the gap. The CDR3 nucleotides read TGTGCCAGCAGTTTCCTACAGGGCTATGGCTACACCTTC. Amino acids: CASSFLQGYGYTF.

The chain has TRBV15 and TRBJ2-6; 8 nucleotides align to TRBD2. The CDR3 is 15 amino acids. The V gene's germline CDR1 is LNHNV and CDR2 YYDKDF (reference sequence). The trim removed 5 bases at V and 3 bases at J, leaving 3 bases unmatched. CDR3 residues: CATSPGGVGANVLTF. CDR3 bases: TGTGCCACCAGCCCCGGGGGGGTTGGGGCCAACGTCCTGACTTTC.

V is TRBV4-3 and J is TRBJ1-2, with D possibly TRBD1 on 6 matching bases. Germline CDR1 LGHNA, CDR2 YSLEER. The length of the CDR3 is 17 residues. V shed 0 bases and J shed 2 bases, with 16 bases lying between them. The CDR3 nucleotides read TGCGCCAGCAGCCAAGATGTGGGCCGACAGGAGAACTATGGCTACACCTTC. Protein: CASSQDVGRQENYGYTF.

The rearrangement links TRBV12-3 or TRBV12-4 to TRBJ2-1, with unresolved D. The J call may be incorrect, as the DNA end agrees better with TRBJ2-7. There are 15 residues in the CDR3. CDR3 nucleotides: TGTGCCAGCAGTAACACCGCCCGCTCCTACAATGAGCAGTACTTC. As protein: CASSNTARSYNEQYF.

In its sample, this clonotype was seen a few times. CDR3 DNA: TGCGCCAGCAGCTTGGATGGAGTTGATGGCTACACCTTC. Encoded protein: CASSLDGVDGYTF. The chain recombines TRBV5-1 with TRBJ1-2; D is ambiguous. This CDR3 spans 13 amino acids. V lost 0 bases and J lost 6, with 9 bases in between. Germline-derived CDR1 and CDR2 are SGHRS and YFSETQ.

CDR3 loop: CASRTGPHIIRDTQYF. CDR3 sequence (DNA): TGTGCCAGCCGGACAGGTCCACACATCATTCGTGATACGCAGTATTTT. The J gene is TRBJ2-3, the V gene TRBV2; 7 nucleotides line up with TRBD1. CDR1 is SNHLY, CDR2 FYNNEI, per germline. This CDR3 contains 16 residues. With V trimmed by 8 bases and J by 6 bases, 17 bases remained unmatched.

The chain is built from TRBV6-6 and TRBJ1-1; D might be TRBD1 (5 bases). The CDR3 length is 15 residues. The germline V and J ends were trimmed by 5 bases and 4 bases, with 17 bases remaining between them. Germline V CDR1 and CDR2: MNHNY, SVGAGI (reference sequence). DNA of the CDR3: TGTGCCAGCAGTACCTACCGGACACCGGCCACTGAAGCTTTCTTT. Translating gives CASSTYRTPATEAFF.